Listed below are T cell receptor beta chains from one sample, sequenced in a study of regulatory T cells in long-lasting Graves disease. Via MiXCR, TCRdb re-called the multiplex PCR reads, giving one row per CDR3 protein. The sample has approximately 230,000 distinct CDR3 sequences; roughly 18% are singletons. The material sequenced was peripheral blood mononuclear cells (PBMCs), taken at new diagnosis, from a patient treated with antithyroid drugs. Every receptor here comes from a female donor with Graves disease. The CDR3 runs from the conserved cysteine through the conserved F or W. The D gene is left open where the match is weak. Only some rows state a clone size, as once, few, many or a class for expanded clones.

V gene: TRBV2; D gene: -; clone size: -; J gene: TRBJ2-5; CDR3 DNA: TGTGCCAGCAGTCGCCTAAGGGAGGAAAACTTC; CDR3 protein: CASSRLREENF
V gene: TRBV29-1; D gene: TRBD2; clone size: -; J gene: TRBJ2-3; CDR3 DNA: TGCAGCACCGAGGGGAGGGTAATGACAGATACGCAGTATTTT; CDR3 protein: CSTEGRVMTDTQYF
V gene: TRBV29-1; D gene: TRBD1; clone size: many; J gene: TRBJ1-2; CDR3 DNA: TGCAGCGCCGGACAGGACAGCTATGGCTACACCTTC; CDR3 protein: CSAGQDSYGYTF
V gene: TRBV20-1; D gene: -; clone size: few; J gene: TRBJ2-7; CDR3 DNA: TGCAGTGCTGCATCTGACAGTTCCTACGAGCAGTACTTC; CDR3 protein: CSAASDSSYEQYF
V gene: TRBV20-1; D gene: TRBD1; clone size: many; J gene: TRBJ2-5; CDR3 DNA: TGCAGTGCTCGACAGGGCCTTGCAGAGACCCAGTACTTC; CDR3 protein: CSARQGLAETQYF
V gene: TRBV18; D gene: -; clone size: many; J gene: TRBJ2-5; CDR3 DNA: TGTGCCAGCTCACCGGCTTTAACCTCCAAGACCCAGTACTTC; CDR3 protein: CASSPALTSKTQYF
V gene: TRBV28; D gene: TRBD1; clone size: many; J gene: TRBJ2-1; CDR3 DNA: TGTGCCAGCATCGGGACAGGGGGGTATGAGCAGTTCTTC; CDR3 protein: CASIGTGGYEQFF
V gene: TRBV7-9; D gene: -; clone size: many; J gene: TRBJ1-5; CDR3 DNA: TGTGCCAGCAGCTTAGACAATCAGCCCCAGCATTTT; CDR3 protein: CASSLDNQPQHF
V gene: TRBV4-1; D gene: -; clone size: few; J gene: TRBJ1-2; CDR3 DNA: TGCGCCAGCAGCCAAGCCCGTGGGGTTAACTATGGCTACACCTTC; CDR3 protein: CASSQARGVNYGYTF
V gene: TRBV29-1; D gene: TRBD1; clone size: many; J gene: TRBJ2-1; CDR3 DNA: TGCAGCGTTCTGGGGACAGGCCAAAACAATGAGCAGTTCTTC; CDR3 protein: CSVLGTGQNNEQFF
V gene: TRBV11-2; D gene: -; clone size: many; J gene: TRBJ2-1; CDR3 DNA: TGTGCCGCCAGCATTAACCAAAACTACAATGAGCAGTTCTTC; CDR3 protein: CAASINQNYNEQFF
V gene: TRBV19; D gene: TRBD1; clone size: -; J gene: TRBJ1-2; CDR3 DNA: TGTGCCAGTAGGACGACAGGGGGCTTGGGCTACACCTTC; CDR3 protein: CASRTTGGLGYTF
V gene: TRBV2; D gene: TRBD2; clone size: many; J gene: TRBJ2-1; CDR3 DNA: TGTGCCAGCAGTGCACGGGGAGGGCAACAGTTCTTC; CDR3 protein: CASSARGGQQFF
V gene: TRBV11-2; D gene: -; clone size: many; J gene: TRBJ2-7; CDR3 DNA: TGTGCCAGCAGCTTAGGCCCGAGCTCCTACGAGCAGTACTTC; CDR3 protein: CASSLGPSSYEQYF
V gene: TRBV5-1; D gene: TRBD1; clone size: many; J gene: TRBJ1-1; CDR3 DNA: TGCGCCAGCAGTCTGACACAGGGGGCTGAAGCTTTCTTT; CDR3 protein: CASSLTQGAEAFF
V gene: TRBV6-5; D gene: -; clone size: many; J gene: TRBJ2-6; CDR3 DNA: TGTGCCAGCAGTTACTCGATGGGTTCAGCGGCCAACGTCCTGACTTTC; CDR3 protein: CASSYSMGSAANVLTF
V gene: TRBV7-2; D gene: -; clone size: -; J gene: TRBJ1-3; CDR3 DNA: TGTGCCAGCAGTTCAGGGGAGACCATATATTTT; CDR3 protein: CASSSGETIYF
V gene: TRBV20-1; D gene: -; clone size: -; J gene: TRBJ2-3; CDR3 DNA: TGCAGTGCTAGGGAGGTCAGGGACACAGATACGCAGTATTTT; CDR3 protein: CSAREVRDTDTQYF
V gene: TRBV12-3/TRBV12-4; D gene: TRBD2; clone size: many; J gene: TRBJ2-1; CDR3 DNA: TGTGCCAGCAGTTCTCCAACTAGCGGAGGCCACAATGAGCAGTTCTTC; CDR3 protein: CASSSPTSGGHNEQFF
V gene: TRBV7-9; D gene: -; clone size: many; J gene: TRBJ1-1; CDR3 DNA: TGTGCCAGCAGCACAGGGAGGGGGAACACTGAAGCTTTCTTT; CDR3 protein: CASSTGRGNTEAFF
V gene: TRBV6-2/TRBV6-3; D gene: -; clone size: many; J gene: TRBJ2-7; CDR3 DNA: TGTGCCAGCAGAAGCGGCCACGAGCAGTACTTC; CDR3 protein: CASRSGHEQYF
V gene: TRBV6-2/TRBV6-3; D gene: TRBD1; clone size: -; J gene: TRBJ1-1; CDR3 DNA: TGTGCCATCAGTGTGGGGGGACAGGGGCGGACTGAAGCTTTCTTT; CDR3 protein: CAISVGGQGRTEAFF
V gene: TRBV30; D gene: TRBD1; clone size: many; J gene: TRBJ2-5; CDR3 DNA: TGTGCCTGGAGTGCCCAGGACAGGGTTTACCAAGAGACCCAGTACTTC; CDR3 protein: CAWSAQDRVYQETQYF
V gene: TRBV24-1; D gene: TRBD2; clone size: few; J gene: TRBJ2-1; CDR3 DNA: TGTGCCACCAGTGATTCTGGACTAGCGGGTCGCAATGAGCAGTTCTTC; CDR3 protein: CATSDSGLAGRNEQFF
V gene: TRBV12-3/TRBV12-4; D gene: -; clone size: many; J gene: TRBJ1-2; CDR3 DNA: TGTGCCAGCAGTTCCTTATCAGGGCTGGGCTACACCTTC; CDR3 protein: CASSSLSGLGYTF
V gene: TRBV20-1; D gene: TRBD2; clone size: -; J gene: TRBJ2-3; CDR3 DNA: TGCAGTGCTATGCTAGCGGTCGGGAGCCCAGATACGCAGTATTTT; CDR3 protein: CSAMLAVGSPDTQYF
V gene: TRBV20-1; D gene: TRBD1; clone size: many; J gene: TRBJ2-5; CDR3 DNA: TGCAGTGCAATCCGGGACAGGGTGCAAGAGACCCAGTACTTC; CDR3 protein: CSAIRDRVQETQYF
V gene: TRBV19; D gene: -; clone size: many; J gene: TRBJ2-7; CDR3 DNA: TGTGCCGGCCCTTTACAAGGGGCCTACGAGCAGTACTTC; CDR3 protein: CAGPLQGAYEQYF
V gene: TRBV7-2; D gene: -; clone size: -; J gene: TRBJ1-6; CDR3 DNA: TGTGCCAGCACCCCCGGGAGCAATAATTCACCCCTCCACTTT; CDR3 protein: CASTPGSNNSPLHF
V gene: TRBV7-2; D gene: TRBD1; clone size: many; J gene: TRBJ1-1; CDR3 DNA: TGTGCCAGCAGCCAACCAGGGGGCGTGGGGGCTTTCTTT; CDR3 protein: CASSQPGGVGAFF
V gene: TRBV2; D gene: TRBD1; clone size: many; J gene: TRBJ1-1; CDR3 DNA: TGTGCCAGCAGCCTCTCAGACAGGGTTACTGAAGCTTTCTTT; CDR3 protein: CASSLSDRVTEAFF
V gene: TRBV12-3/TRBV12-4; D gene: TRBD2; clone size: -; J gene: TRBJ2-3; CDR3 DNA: TGTGCCAGCAAGACTAGCGGGGGTCCCACAGATACGCAGTATTTT; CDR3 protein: CASKTSGGPTDTQYF
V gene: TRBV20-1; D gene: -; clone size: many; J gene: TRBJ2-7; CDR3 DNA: TGCAGTGCCACAGACAAGACCTACGAGCAGTACTTC; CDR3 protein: CSATDKTYEQYF
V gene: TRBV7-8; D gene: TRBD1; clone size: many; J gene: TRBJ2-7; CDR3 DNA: TGTGCCAGCAGTTTACCTGCCGGGACAGGGTCCGAGCAGTACTTC; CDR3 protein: CASSLPAGTGSEQYF
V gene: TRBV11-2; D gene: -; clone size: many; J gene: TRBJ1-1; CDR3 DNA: TGTGCCAGCAGCGGAGGAAGGACTGAAGCTTTCTTT; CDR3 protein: CASSGGRTEAFF
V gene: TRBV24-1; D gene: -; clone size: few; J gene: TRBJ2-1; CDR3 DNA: TGTGCCACCAGTGACCCCCCGACAGGTCCAGGCGGGAATGAGCAGTTCTTC; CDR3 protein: CATSDPPTGPGGNEQFF